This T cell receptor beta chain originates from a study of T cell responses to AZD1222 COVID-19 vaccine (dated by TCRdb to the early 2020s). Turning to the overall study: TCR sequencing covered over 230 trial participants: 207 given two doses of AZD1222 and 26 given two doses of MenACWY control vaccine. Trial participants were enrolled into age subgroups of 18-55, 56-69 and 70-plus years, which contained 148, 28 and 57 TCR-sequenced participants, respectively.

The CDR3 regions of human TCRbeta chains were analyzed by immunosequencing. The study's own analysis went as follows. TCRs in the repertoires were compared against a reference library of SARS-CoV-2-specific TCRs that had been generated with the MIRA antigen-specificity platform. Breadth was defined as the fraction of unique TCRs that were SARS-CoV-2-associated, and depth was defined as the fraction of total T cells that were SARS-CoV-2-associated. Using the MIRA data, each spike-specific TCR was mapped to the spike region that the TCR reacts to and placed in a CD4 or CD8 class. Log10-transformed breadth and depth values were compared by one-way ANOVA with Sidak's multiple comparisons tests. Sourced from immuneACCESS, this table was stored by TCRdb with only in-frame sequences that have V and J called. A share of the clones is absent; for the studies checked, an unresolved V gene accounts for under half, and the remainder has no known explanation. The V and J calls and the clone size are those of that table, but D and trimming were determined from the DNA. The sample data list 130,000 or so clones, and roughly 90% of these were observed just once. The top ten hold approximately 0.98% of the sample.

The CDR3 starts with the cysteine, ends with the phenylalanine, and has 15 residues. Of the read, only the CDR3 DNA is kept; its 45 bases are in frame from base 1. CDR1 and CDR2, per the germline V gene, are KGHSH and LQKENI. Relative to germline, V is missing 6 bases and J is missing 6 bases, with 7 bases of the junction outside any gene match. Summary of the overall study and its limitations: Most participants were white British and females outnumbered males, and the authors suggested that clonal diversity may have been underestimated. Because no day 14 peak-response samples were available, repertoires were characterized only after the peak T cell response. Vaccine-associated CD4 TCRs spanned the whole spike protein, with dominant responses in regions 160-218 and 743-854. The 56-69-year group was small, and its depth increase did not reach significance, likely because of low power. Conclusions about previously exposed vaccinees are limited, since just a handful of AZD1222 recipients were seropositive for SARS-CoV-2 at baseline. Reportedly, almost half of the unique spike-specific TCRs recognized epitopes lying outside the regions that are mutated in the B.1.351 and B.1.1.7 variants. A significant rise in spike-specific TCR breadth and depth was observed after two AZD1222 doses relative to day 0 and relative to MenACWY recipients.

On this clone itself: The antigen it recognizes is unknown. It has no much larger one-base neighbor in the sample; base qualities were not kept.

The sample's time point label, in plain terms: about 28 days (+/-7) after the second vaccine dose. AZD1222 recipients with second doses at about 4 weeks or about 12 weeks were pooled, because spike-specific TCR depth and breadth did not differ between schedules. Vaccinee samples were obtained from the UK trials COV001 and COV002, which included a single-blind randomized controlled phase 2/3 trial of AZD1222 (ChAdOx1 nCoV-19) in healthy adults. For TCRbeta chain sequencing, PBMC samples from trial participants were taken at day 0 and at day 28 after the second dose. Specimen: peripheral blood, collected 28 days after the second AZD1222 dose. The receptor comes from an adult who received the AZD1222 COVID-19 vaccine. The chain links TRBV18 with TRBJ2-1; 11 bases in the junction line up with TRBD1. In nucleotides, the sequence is TGTGCCAGCTCTACCGGGACAGGGGGAGTCAATGAGCAGTTCTTC. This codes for CASSTGTGGVNEQFF.